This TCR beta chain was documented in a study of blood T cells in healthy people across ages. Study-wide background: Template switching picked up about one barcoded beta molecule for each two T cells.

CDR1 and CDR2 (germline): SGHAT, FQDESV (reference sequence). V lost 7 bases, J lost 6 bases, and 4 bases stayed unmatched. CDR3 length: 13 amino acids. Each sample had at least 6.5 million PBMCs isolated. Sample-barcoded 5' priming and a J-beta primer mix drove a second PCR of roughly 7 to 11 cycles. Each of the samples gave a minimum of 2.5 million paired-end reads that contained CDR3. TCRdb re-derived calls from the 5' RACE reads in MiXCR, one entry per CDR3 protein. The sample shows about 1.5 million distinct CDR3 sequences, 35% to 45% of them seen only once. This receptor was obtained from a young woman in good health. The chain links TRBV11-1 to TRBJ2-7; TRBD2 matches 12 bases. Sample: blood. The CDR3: CASMSGLAGEQYF. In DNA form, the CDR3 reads TGTGCCAGCATGTCGGGACTAGCGGGCGAGCAGTACTTC. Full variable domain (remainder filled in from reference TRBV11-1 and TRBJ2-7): EAEVAQSPRYKITEKSQAVAFWCDPISGHATLYWYRQILGQGPELLVQFQDESVVDDSQLPKDRFSAERLKGVDSTLKIQPAELGDSAMYLCASMSGLAGEQYFGPGTRLTVT.